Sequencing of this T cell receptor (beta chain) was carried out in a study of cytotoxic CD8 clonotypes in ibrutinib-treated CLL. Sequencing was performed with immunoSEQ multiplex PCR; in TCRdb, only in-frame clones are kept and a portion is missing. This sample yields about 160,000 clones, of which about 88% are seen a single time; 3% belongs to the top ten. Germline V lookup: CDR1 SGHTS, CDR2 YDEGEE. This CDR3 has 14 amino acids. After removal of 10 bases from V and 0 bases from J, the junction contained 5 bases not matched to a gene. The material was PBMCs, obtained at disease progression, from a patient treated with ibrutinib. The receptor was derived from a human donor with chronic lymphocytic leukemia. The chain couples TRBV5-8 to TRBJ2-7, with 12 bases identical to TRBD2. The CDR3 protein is CAGRTSGTSYEQYF. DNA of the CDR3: TGTGCCGGGCGGACTAGCGGGACCTCCTACGAGCAGTACTTC. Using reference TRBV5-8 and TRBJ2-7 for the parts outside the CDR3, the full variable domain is EAGVTQSPTHLIKTRGQQATLRCSPISGHTSVYWYQQALGLGLQFLLWYDEGEERNRGNFPPRFSGRQFPNYSSELNVNALELEDSALYLCAGRTSGTSYEQYFGPGTRLTVT.